Here is one T cell receptor (beta chain) with its context. There is no known antigen for this receptor. Base qualities are not provided; no much larger clone lies one nucleotide away. Using the deep immunoSEQ assay, multiplex PCR amplified TCR CDR3 regions from genomic DNA. Genomic DNA extracted from each cell subset was distributed evenly over all wells of several immunoSEQ 96-well plates, and each plate served as one replicate. Each replicate PCR for sorted subsets received about 220 ng genomic DNA, equal to about 30,000 T cell genomes. Purified libraries were quantified with a Qubit 3.0 fluorometer, sized on a Bioanalyzer 2100, and re-quantified with the KAPA Library Quantification kit. Every immunoSEQ 96-well plate was sequenced on a separate single-read 150-cycle Illumina NextSeq 550 flow cell. In the paper's pipeline: Because only junctional sequences without quality scores were contained in the immunoSEQ output, filtering matching that applied to full-length reads could not be performed. Sequences were annotated with PyIR, a Python wrapper for IgBLAST v1.9, using IMGT germline references to assign V/J genes and CDR3. Reads with weak V/J assignments (E-value above 1e-6), missing CDR3, stop codons, out-of-frame junctions, or ambiguous translated residues were removed. V3J clonotypes were defined as sequences sharing an identical inferred V gene, J gene, and CDR3 amino acid sequence. Percentage overlap between repertoires was computed as shared unique clonotypes divided by the size of the smaller repertoire. Richness of each repertoire was evaluated using RTK rarefaction, the Chao1 estimator, and Recon v2.1 estimates of unobserved clonotypes. Generation probabilities for all TCRbeta clonotypes obtained by the gDNA method from a handful of donors were computed using OLGA. TCRdb mirrors the immuneACCESS table, restricted to in-frame sequences. Some clones are absent from its copies; in checked studies, under half trace to an unresolved V gene, and the reason for the others is unknown. That table gives V, J and clone size, and the DNA gave D and trimming. This sample gives approximately 2,000,000 clones in total; over 85% of them show up just once. Around 1.8% of the sample belongs to the ten largest clones.

These data originate in a study of shared clonotypes between healthy human individuals (dated by TCRdb to 2020 to 2021). In the study overall: A few men and two women, aged 18 to 49 years, made up the cohort. For each donor, CD4 naive and CD4 memory were each run on three plates, CD8 naive on two plates, and CD8 memory on one plate. Each donor's leukapheresis produced roughly between roughly 0.85 and 10 billion PBMCs. The study deeply sequenced blood TCR repertoires of five healthy adults to estimate repertoire size and the extent of clonotype sharing between individuals. To increase sequencing depth and limit assay-specific biases, different laboratories used diverse techniques to prepare libraries and sequence TCR repertoires. Overall results and qualifications from the work: Rarefaction of sorted-subset datasets indicated incomplete sequencing despite the large sequencing depth. Because the study included a small number of donors, the genetic and exposure-history diversity represented was limited. Based on pairwise subsampling, the degree of clonotype sharing among donors was expected to be affected by sequencing depth. Sampling was restricted to blood, and TCR repertoires in tissues likely differ from the TCR repertoires found in blood. When a handful of donors were compared, the shared fraction of clonotypes was about 5% for naive CD4, roughly 3.4% for naive CD8, 2.3% for memory CD4, and 0.35% to 0.4% for memory CD8. Compared with non-shared clonotypes, clonotypes shared by all four sorted-subset donors had higher generation probabilities. Naive subsets generally had larger estimated clonotype richness than memory subsets did.

CD8 naive samples were CD45RO-negative cells positively selected for CCR7, giving a CD45RA+CCR7+ population that excluded TemRA cells. Donors were healthy HIV-negative adults with no recently reported acute infections or vaccinations. Every donor was a Caucasian adult residing in Nashville, Tennessee, USA. Blood was collected by leukapheresis, and PBMCs were isolated by Ficoll-Histopaque density gradient centrifugation and then cryopreserved in liquid nitrogen vapor phase. Purity and quantity of every magnetically sorted T cell population were checked by analytical flow cytometry. Genomic DNA was isolated from each sorted fraction and quantified by UV absorbance on a Nanodrop 2000c. Taken from the germline V gene (reference sequence), the CDR1 and CDR2 loops are SEHNR and FQNEAQ. The CDR3 numbers 15 residues from cysteine through phenylalanine. Only the CDR3 region is kept as DNA, spanning 45 bases read in frame from base 1. V gives up 4 bases and J gives up 4 bases, and the segment between their germline ends measures 14 bases.

Recombination connected TRBV7-9 to TRBJ1-5, and possibly TRBD1, on 6 matching bases. The source material was naive CD8+ T cells from PBMCs. The sample's cell subset or site label is to be understood as: CD45RA+CCR7+. The clonotype was recovered from a man aged 18 to 29 in good health. Some clones in this sample may be carry-over from other donors' samples. The DNA is TGTGCCAGCAGCTCGGACACAGGGTTTAATCAGCCCCAGCATTTT. Translated, it gives CASSSDTGFNQPQHF.